The rows below give T cell receptor beta chains drawn from one sample of a study of cytomegalovirus exposure and HLA in healthy donors. Some clones are missing from TCRdb's copy, which holds only in-frame ones; the method was immunoSEQ multiplex PCR. The data contain 150,000 to 200,000 clones, more than 70% of them singletons. Sequencing was performed on PBMCs. All receptors derive from a male donor in good health and CMV-seronegative. The CDR3 runs from the conserved cysteine through the conserved F or W. D genes are given only for firm matches. The listing skips clone size in some rows; elsewhere it reads once, few, many or a size class.

cdr3_length,clone_size,d_call,j_call,v_call,cdr3_nt,cdr3_aa
19,.,TRBD1,TRBJ1-2,TRBV7-9,TGTGCCAGCAGCTTAGGGAGGCGGAGTGGTGACAGGGGGGCCTATGGCTACACCTTC,CASSLGRRSGDRGAYGYTF
15,.,TRBD1,TRBJ1-3,TRBV6-5,TGTGCCAGCAGCGCCAACGACAGGGTTGGAAACACCATATATTTT,CASSANDRVGNTIYF
15,.,.,TRBJ1-5,TRBV7-9,TGTGCCAGCAGCTTAGGTTACAGAGACAATCAGCCCCAGCATTTT,CASSLGYRDNQPQHF
15,.,TRBD1,TRBJ1-2,TRBV5-4,TGTGCCAGCAGCTCGCCAGGGGGAGCCCTATACGGCTACACCTTC,CASSSPGGALYGYTF
14,.,.,TRBJ1-1,TRBV4-1,TGCGCCAGCAGCCAAGATTCGCTACAGGTGAAGGCTTTCTTT,CASSQDSLQVKAFF
12,.,.,TRBJ2-7,TRBV5-6,TGTGCCAGCAGCTCGGTCTCCTACGAGCAGTACTTC,CASSSVSYEQYF
13,.,.,TRBJ2-1,TRBV2,TGTGCCAGCAGCGTCTTAGCCTACAATGAGCAGTTCTTC,CASSVLAYNEQFF
15,.,TRBD1,TRBJ1-1,TRBV5-6,TGTGCCAGCATCTGGACAGGGGCCCTTGTTACTGAAGCTTTCTTT,CASIWTGALVTEAFF
18,.,.,TRBJ2-4,TRBV7-8,TGTGCCAGCAGCTTCCCAGAGGTGGCAGGGGAGGGTTGGGACATTCAGTACTTC,CASSFPEVAGEGWDIQYF
15,.,.,TRBJ1-6,TRBV2,TGTGCCAGCAGAGGGGGTAGTTCCTATAATTCACCCCTCCACTTT,CASRGGSSYNSPLHF
13,.,.,TRBJ2-7,TRBV27,TGTGCCAGCAGTTTAGGAGCGGTTCACGAGCAGTACTTC,CASSLGAVHEQYF
13,.,.,TRBJ2-7,TRBV5-5,TGTGCCAGCAGCCCAGGGGTGGACTACGAGCAGTACTTC,CASSPGVDYEQYF
17,.,.,TRBJ2-1,TRBV11-3,TGTGCCAGCAGCTTAGATCAGTGGGGGCGCGGGTACAATGAGCAGTTCTTC,CASSLDQWGRGYNEQFF
16,.,.,TRBJ2-7,TRBV7-9,TGTGCCAGCAGCTTAGCGGGATCAAGGGGGGGCTACGAGCAGTACTTC,CASSLAGSRGGYEQYF
14,.,.,TRBJ2-7,TRBV4-3,TGCGCCAGCAGCCAAGGGGCGGGTGGGTACGAGCAGTACTTC,CASSQGAGGYEQYF
15,.,.,TRBJ1-1,TRBV5-4,TGTGCCAGCCGGGTGGGGGCCGGTAAGACCACTGAAGCTTTCTTT,CASRVGAGKTTEAFF
18,.,TRBD2,TRBJ2-1,TRBV19,TGTGCCAGTAGTATTGATAGCGGAGCGGGGGGAACGTACAATGAGCAGTTCTTC,CASSIDSGAGGTYNEQFF
18,.,TRBD2,TRBJ2-5,TRBV4-1,TGCGCCAGCAGCCAAGAACGGTTATCTAGCGGGGGGGCCGGGACCCAGTACTTC,CASSQERLSSGGAGTQYF
12,.,TRBD1,TRBJ2-3,TRBV5-1,TGCGCCAGCAGCCCGGACAGGGCCCCGCAGTATTTT,CASSPDRAPQYF
15,.,TRBD1,TRBJ1-4,TRBV19,TGTGCCAGTAGTGGGGACAGATCAACTAATGAAAAACTGTTTTTT,CASSGDRSTNEKLFF
15,.,TRBD2,TRBJ2-3,TRBV2,TGTGCCAGCTCCCTCGGGACTAGAGAGGGGGATACGCAGTATTTT,CASSLGTREGDTQYF
19,few,.,TRBJ2-7,TRBV6-7,TGTGCCAGGGTTGGGACACCGGGACAAGCCCTTTCAAGCTCCTACGAGCAGTACTTC,CARVGTPGQALSSSYEQYF
13,few,.,TRBJ2-1,TRBV10-3,TGTGCCATCTCCCCTAGCTCCTACAATGAGCAGTTCTTC,CAISPSSYNEQFF
15,.,TRBD2,TRBJ2-1,TRBV11-2,TGTGCCAGCAGTAGAGGGGTAGCGGGAGACAATGAGCAGTTCTTC,CASSRGVAGDNEQFF
15,.,.,TRBJ2-5,TRBV19,TGTGCCAGTAGTCGAAGCGGACAGCTCCAAGAGACCCAGTACTTC,CASSRSGQLQETQYF
15,.,TRBD2,TRBJ2-2,TRBV5-5,TGTGCCAGCAGCGGGCTAGCGGGGTCGGGCGGGGAGCTGTTTTTT,CASSGLAGSGGELFF
14,once,TRBD1,TRBJ2-7,TRBV6-5,TGTGCCAGCAGTACCGGTTGGACAGGGAACGAGCAGTACTTC,CASSTGWTGNEQYF
14,.,.,TRBJ2-6,TRBV7-6,TGTGCCAGCAGCGAGTTATCCGGGGCCAACGTCCTGACTTTC,CASSELSGANVLTF
15,.,.,TRBJ2-1,TRBV10-1,TGCGCCAGCAGTTTTGCGGAGAACTCCTACAATGAGCAGTTCTTC,CASSFAENSYNEQFF